The clone carrying this TCR beta chain showed up just a few times. This sample was included in a study of blood T cells in healthy people across ages. CDR3 length: 18 residues. Trimming removed 4 bases from V and 6 bases from J; junction bases left unmatched: 15. Per germline, CDR1 MDHEN and CDR2 SYDVKM. With a J-beta primer mix and a sample-barcoded 5' primer, a second PCR ran 7 to 11 cycles. TCRdb used MiXCR to reprocess the 5' RACE reads, holding one entry per CDR3 protein. The repertoire includes over a million distinct CDR3 sequences, 45% of them detected once, and approximately 17% sits in the top ten. Samples each had at least 5.5 micrograms of total RNA extracted.

Sample: blood. The V and J genes are TRBV28 and TRBJ2-7; 13 positions agree with TRBD2. The receptor's source is a woman in her sixties in good health. CDR3 amino acids: CASSSYGLAGVAQSEQYF. The CDR3 DNA is TGTGCCAGCAGTTCGTATGGACTAGCGGGAGTTGCTCAGAGCGAGCAGTACTTC.